A few counts support the clone carrying this T cell receptor beta chain. Its target is not known. V was pared by 4 bases and J by 4 bases, with 8 bases of the junction left unmatched. Germline CDR1 reads SGHNT; CDR2 reads YENEEA. CDR3 length equals 15 residues. The sample belongs to a study of cytomegalovirus exposure and HLA in healthy donors. PCR amplification relied on 60 Vbeta primers (plus 13 Jbeta primers). Method: immunoSEQ multiplex PCR; TCRdb's copy keeps in-frame clones and lacks some. The sample holds some 170,000 clones, roughly 82% seen once. Study outcomes and limitations: Later analysis identified about 17,000 TCR beta sequences associated with HLA alleles, using a false discovery rate threshold of 0.05. Exclusion applied to some V segments, including TRBV6-2 and TRBV6-3, as they were indistinguishable.

Sequenced: PBMCs. The rearrangement joins TRBV11-3 to TRBJ2-7, with 9 bases lining up with TRBD1. The TCR originated in a girl aged 5 to 17 in good health and CMV-seropositive. For the CDR3, the DNA is TGTGCCAGCAGCTCCGCGGGACAGGGAGCTTACGAGCAGTACTTC. It codes for CASSSAGQGAYEQYF.